This paragraph covers one TCR beta chain sequence. The donors were infants in Finland with congenital heart defects, otherwise immunologically healthy. Only four of the eight donors provided a roughly 0.5-1 mL blood sample. Genomic DNA was extracted from every available blood leukocyte. Profiling relied on immunoSEQ multiplex PCR, and the TCRdb table lists in-frame clones only, not all of them. The table has tens of thousands of clones, around 94% seen once; the top ten hold almost 6%. The sample comes from a study of human thymus T cells. Between the trimmed V and J ends, which lost 4 bases and 5 bases, there was a span of 15 bases. CDR3 size: 15 residues. Germline loops: CDR1 SGHDT, CDR2 YYEEEE.

This sequence was found in a boy less than two years old with a congenital heart defect but otherwise immunologically healthy. The sample consisted of blood. The gene calls are TRBV5-6 and TRBJ1-4; D is unclear. The DNA of the CDR3 is TGTGCCAGCAGCCCGGTGGAGACGAGAAATGAAAAACTGTTTTTT. It codes for CASSPVETRNEKLFF.